This TCR beta chain comes out of a study of T cell changes during pregnancy in multiple sclerosis. V was clipped by 4 bases and J by 2 bases, with 7 bases between them. The CDR3 length is 14 residues. Germline lookup yields CDR1 SGHDT and CDR2 YYEEEE. The data were produced by immunoSEQ multiplex PCR, yet TCRdb's version contains in-frame clones alone and is incomplete. This repertoire shows some 74,000 clones, approximately 92% found once; its top ten account for approximately 2.2%. The sequence came from a female donor with multiple sclerosis, enrolled in a pregnancy study. J is TRBJ2-6 and V is TRBV5-6; D gene uncertain. The source was peripheral blood, collected before pregnancy. The DNA for the CDR3 is TGTGCCAGCAGCGCCAGCGCTGGGGCCAACGTCCTGACTTTC. It yields the protein CASSASAGANVLTF. The full variable domain, completed using reference TRBV5-6 and TRBJ2-6, is DAGVTQSPTHLIKTRGQQVTLRCSPKSGHDTVSWYQQALGQGPQFIFQYYEEEERQRGNFPDRFSGHQFPNYSSELNVNALLLGDSALYLCASSASAGANVLTFGAGSRLTVL.